Listed below are T cell receptor beta chains from one sample, sequenced in a study of T-cell memory formation after mild COVID-19. TCRdb used MiXCR to reprocess the 5' RACE reads, holding one entry per CDR3 protein. The sample records more than 75,000 distinct CDR3 sequences, 25% being singletons. The source material was PBMCs or a T cell subset sorted from them (not recorded which). These receptors all come from a man aged 18 to 35 who had mild COVID-19 (a few samples of this study predate the infection). Cell type and time point are not known. Both conserved end residues are part of each CDR3. Fields, in order: D gene, clone size, V gene, J gene, CDR3 DNA, CDR3 protein. A D gene is named only where the DNA matches it firmly. Size is stated for part of the rows, as once, few or many counts, or as a class when the clone is expanded.

>TRBD1|few|TRBV11-2|TRBJ1-2
TGTGCCAGCAGACCGACAGGGGCCGGGTATGGCTACACCTTC
CASRPTGAGYGYTF
>-|-|TRBV12-3/TRBV12-4|TRBJ2-7
TGTGCCAGCAGAAACAGGGACTCCTACGAGCAGTACTTC
CASRNRDSYEQYF
>-|-|TRBV4-3|TRBJ1-4
TGCGCCAGCAGCCAAGAGTGGGGGGGCTCGTCTAATGAAAAACTGTTTTTT
CASSQEWGGSSNEKLFF
>-|-|TRBV29-1|TRBJ1-4
TGCAGCGTTGAAGATCAAGGGGATAATGAAAAACTGTTTTTT
CSVEDQGDNEKLFF
>TRBD2|-|TRBV4-3|TRBJ2-7
TGCGCCAGCAGCCAAGATCGGGGGGGCTTATACGAGCAGTACTTC
CASSQDRGGLYEQYF
>TRBD1|-|TRBV7-9|TRBJ2-7
TGTGCCAGCAGCCCGCCGGGACAGAGGAAGCAGTACTTC
CASSPPGQRKQYF
>-|once|TRBV5-6|TRBJ1-2
TGTGCCAGCAGCTTGGCCGGCAGGGGTAACTATGGCTACACCTTC
CASSLAGRGNYGYTF
>-|-|TRBV6-4|TRBJ2-3
TGTGCCAGCAGTGCTCTTAGTGGCAGGAGAGGTTCAGATACGCAGTATTTT
CASSALSGRRGSDTQYF
>-|few|TRBV2|TRBJ1-1
TGTGCCAGCAGTGTGGTGAACACTGAAGCTTTCTTT
CASSVVNTEAFF
>-|-|TRBV4-2|TRBJ2-2
TGTGCCAGCAGCCAAGAACCCACCGGGGAGCTGTTTTTT
CASSQEPTGELFF
>-|few|TRBV7-3|TRBJ2-3
TGTGCCAGCAGCGGTTTGGGCCCTCGAGGCGCAGATACGCAGTATTTT
CASSGLGPRGADTQYF
>-|few|TRBV4-1|TRBJ2-5
TGCGCCAGCAGCCAAGAGGGACTGGAGGAGACCCAGTACTTC
CASSQEGLEETQYF
>TRBD1|few|TRBV7-6|TRBJ2-7
TGTGCCAGCAGCTGGGGACAGGCCTCCTACGAGCAGTACTTC
CASSWGQASYEQYF
>TRBD1|few|TRBV6-5|TRBJ2-6
TGTGCCAGCAGTTATGGGACAGGGTTCTCTGGGGCCAACGTCCTGACTTTC
CASSYGTGFSGANVLTF
>-|many|TRBV10-3|TRBJ2-7
TGTGCCACCCTCACAGGGTACGAGCAGTACTTC
CATLTGYEQYF
>-|-|TRBV4-1|TRBJ2-1
TGCGCCAGCAGCCACCGACCGAACAATGAGCAGTTCTTC
CASSHRPNNEQFF
>TRBD2|few|TRBV7-3|TRBJ2-3
TGTGCCAGCAGCTTACTAGCGGGATCACATACAGATACGCAGTATTTT
CASSLLAGSHTDTQYF
>TRBD1|few|TRBV7-9|TRBJ2-5
TGTGCCAGCAGTCCCGGGACAGCATGGCAAGAGACCCAGTACTTC
CASSPGTAWQETQYF
>-|few|TRBV25-1|TRBJ2-1
TGTGCCAGCAGGGACAGAGGGGTGTGTACTCTTAATGAGCAGTTCTTC
CASRDRGVCTLNEQFF
>-|-|TRBV4-1|TRBJ2-7
TGCGCCAGCAGCCGAGGGACTGGAGACGAGCAGTACTTC
CASSRGTGDEQYF
>-|few|TRBV10-3|TRBJ2-3
TGTGCCATCAGTGAGAGTGGTAAGGGAGATACGCAGTATTTT
CAISESGKGDTQYF
>-|-|TRBV4-1|TRBJ1-1
TGCGCCAGCAGCCAAGGCTTTACCGTCCCGAACACTGAAGCTTTCTTT
CASSQGFTVPNTEAFF
>TRBD1|once|TRBV10-3|TRBJ1-2
TGTGCCATCAGTGAGTCGAAGGGACAGGAACCGCGTCCTGGCTACACCTTC
CAISESKGQEPRPGYTF
>TRBD1|-|TRBV4-1|TRBJ1-1
TGCGCCAGCAGCCAAGATCGAGCCAGGGGGACGAACACTGAAGCTTTCTTT
CASSQDRARGTNTEAFF
>TRBD1|-|TRBV7-9|TRBJ2-2
TGTGCCAGCACCTCCCCCCCGGGACAGGGGACCGGGGAGCTGTTTTTT
CASTSPPGQGTGELFF
>TRBD1|few|TRBV15|TRBJ1-5
TGTGCCACCAGCAGAGACAGGGGGCCAAATCAGCCCCAGCATTTT
CATSRDRGPNQPQHF
>-|-|TRBV9|TRBJ2-6
TGTGCCAGCAGCCCTACAGGGTTCTCTGGGGCCAACGTCCTGACTTTC
CASSPTGFSGANVLTF
>-|-|TRBV11-3|TRBJ2-1
TGTGCCAGCAGCACCAGGGGGGTGGGGAATGAGCAGTTCTTC
CASSTRGVGNEQFF
>TRBD1|-|TRBV7-8|TRBJ1-4
TGTGCCAGCAGCCCCCGACAGGGTTCGGGGAAACTGTTTTTT
CASSPRQGSGKLFF
>-|few|TRBV5-1|TRBJ2-2
TGCGCCAGCAGCTTACTAGAGCCGACACCGAACACCGGGGAGCTGTTTTTT
CASSLLEPTPNTGELFF
>-|-|TRBV20-1|TRBJ1-3
TGCAGTGCCCATCACGGGTCAGGAAACACCATATATTTT
CSAHHGSGNTIYF
>-|few|TRBV9|TRBJ1-3
TGTGCCAGCAGCCTACGTGGGGGGGCCGCAGGAAACACCATATATTTT
CASSLRGGAAGNTIYF
>-|-|TRBV18|TRBJ2-1
TGTGCCAGCTCACCACCGAACGAAGATGAGCAGTTCTTC
CASSPPNEDEQFF
>TRBD1|-|TRBV2|TRBJ1-6
TGTGCCAGCAGTGGGACAGGGGACAATTCACCCCTCCACTTT
CASSGTGDNSPLHF
>TRBD1|few|TRBV7-9|TRBJ2-1
TGTGCCAGCAGCTTACGGGGATTAGGGGGCAATGAACAGTTCTTC
CASSLRGLGGNEQFF
>TRBD1|-|TRBV3-1|TRBJ2-3
TGTGCCAGCAGCCGGACAGGGATCGCTAGCACAGATACGCAGTATTTT
CASSRTGIASTDTQYF
>-|few|TRBV4-1|TRBJ1-1
TGCGCCAGCAGCCTGCAGGGAGTACTGAACACTGAAGCTTTCTTT
CASSLQGVLNTEAFF
>TRBD1|-|TRBV6-6|TRBJ2-3
TGTGCCAGCAGTTCCGTGGGGGACAGTTGGAGCACAGATACGCAGTATTTT
CASSSVGDSWSTDTQYF
>-|-|TRBV24-1|TRBJ2-5
TGTGCCACCAGTGATACGGGAGAGACCCAGTACTTC
CATSDTGETQYF
>TRBD1|once|TRBV7-9|TRBJ2-5
TGTGCCAGCAGCGCGGGGACAGGCCAAGAGACCCAGTACTTC
CASSAGTGQETQYF
>-|few|TRBV10-3|TRBJ2-1
TGTGCCATCAGTGAGTCGATGGGTGGGGGTAATGAGCAGTTCTTC
CAISESMGGGNEQFF
>TRBD2|few|TRBV29-1|TRBJ2-1
TGCAGCGTTGGATGGGCTAGCGGGGGGGCGTCCTACAATGAGCAGTTCTTC
CSVGWASGGASYNEQFF